This entry concerns a single T cell receptor (beta chain). The CDR3 covers 15 residues. V lost 4 bases, J lost 3 bases, and 7 bases stayed unmatched. Germline V CDR1 and CDR2: SGHRS, YFSETQ. The data are from a study of T cells in localized non-small cell lung cancer. Method: immunoSEQ multiplex PCR; TCRdb's copy keeps in-frame clones and lacks some. The profile covers under 20,000 clones, with about four fifths appearing a single time and approximately 24% taken by the ten largest. The clonotype comes from a female donor older than 55 with stage I lung adenocarcinoma. The chain couples TRBV5-1 to TRBJ2-7, with 10 bases fitting TRBD1. Specimen: peripheral blood, collected before any cancer treatment. The CDR3 DNA follows: TGCGCCAGCAGCCCGGGACAGGGGACAGTCTACGAGCAGTACTTC. Its protein product is CASSPGQGTVYEQYF.